Listed below are T cell receptor beta chains from one sample, sequenced in a study of cytomegalovirus exposure and HLA in healthy donors. Profiled with immunoSEQ multiplex PCR; TCRdb holds only in-frame clones, not every one. The repertoire holds roughly 200,000 clones, with 80% to 90% as singletons. The sample taken for sequencing was PBMCs. These TCRs come from a middle-aged man in good health and CMV-seropositive. Each CDR3 is given with its conserved first and last residue. A D gene is named only where the DNA matches it firmly. Only part of the rows carry a size: once, few, many, or a class if the clone is expanded.

d_gene	v_gene	len	abundance	j_gene	CDR3nt	CDR3aa
TRBD2	TRBV9	17	NA	TRBJ2-1	TGTGCCAGCAGCGTAGGTCTAGCGGAGAGAAAGGACAATGAGCAGTTCTTC	CASSVGLAERKDNEQFF
TRBD1	TRBV13	16	NA	TRBJ1-2	TGTGCCAGCAGCTCCGGGCAGGGGGCAGGAGGATATGGCTACACCTTC	CASSSGQGAGGYGYTF
TRBD1	TRBV28	14	NA	TRBJ2-5	TGTGCCAGCAGGAGGGACAGGGGGAAAGAGACCCAGTACTTC	CASRRDRGKETQYF
TRBD1	TRBV30	13	NA	TRBJ2-7	TGTGCCTGGAGTTTCCGGGACAGGGGCGAGCAGTACTTC	CAWSFRDRGEQYF
NA	TRBV27	16	NA	TRBJ2-1	TGTGCCAGCATCAGCAGGGCCCTAAACAACTACAATGAGCAGTTCTTC	CASISRALNNYNEQFF
TRBD1	TRBV5-6	13	NA	TRBJ2-1	TGTGCCAGCAGCTTGGAGGGGGCGAATGAGCAGTTCTTC	CASSLEGANEQFF
NA	TRBV9	13	NA	TRBJ2-1	TGTGCCAGCAGCGGGGGACTGCGGAATGAGCAGTTCTTC	CASSGGLRNEQFF
TRBD1	TRBV27	15	NA	TRBJ1-2	TGTGCCAGCAGGCGACCGGGACAGGGTGACTATGGCTACACCTTC	CASRRPGQGDYGYTF
NA	TRBV28	15	NA	TRBJ1-4	TGTGCCAGCACCTCGGGACTGCTCCTGGGTGAAAAACTGTTTTTT	CASTSGLLLGEKLFF
NA	TRBV5-5	15	NA	TRBJ2-7	TGTGCCAGCAGCGTTACTGTCCTCGTCTCCTACGAGCAGTACTTC	CASSVTVLVSYEQYF
TRBD2	TRBV7-2	15	few	TRBJ2-7	TGTGCCAGCAGCTTAGATTCTAGCGGGAGCTACGAGCAGTACTTC	CASSLDSSGSYEQYF
NA	TRBV7-9	12	NA	TRBJ1-1	TGTGCCAGCAGCCTCATACAGACTGAAGCTTTCTTT	CASSLIQTEAFF
TRBD1	TRBV7-2	15	NA	TRBJ1-2	TGTGCCAGCAGCTTGACCGGGACAGCCCACTATGGCTACACCTTC	CASSLTGTAHYGYTF
TRBD2	TRBV10-1	13	NA	TRBJ2-7	TGCGCCAGCAGTAGCGGGAGTACCTACGAGCAGTACTTC	CASSSGSTYEQYF
TRBD2	TRBV7-2	16	NA	TRBJ2-3	TGTGCCAGCAGCACCAGACTAGCGGGATGGGGAGATACGCAGTATTTT	CASSTRLAGWGDTQYF
TRBD2	TRBV2	15	NA	TRBJ2-7	TGTGCCAGCAGTGAAGTCGTGCGACTAGCTTACGAGCAGTACTTC	CASSEVVRLAYEQYF
NA	TRBV11-2	13	NA	TRBJ1-5	TGTGCCAGCTCCTCGGGGATCAATCAGCCCCAGCATTTT	CASSSGINQPQHF
TRBD2	TRBV7-9	19	medium-sized	TRBJ2-7	TGTGCCAGCAGCTTATTTCCAGGAAAGACTAGCGGGAGGTCCTACGAGCAGTACTTC	CASSLFPGKTSGRSYEQYF
NA	TRBV2	13	NA	TRBJ2-1	TGTGCCAGCAGTGAGCTTTGGGCTAATGAGCAGTTCTTC	CASSELWANEQFF
NA	TRBV19	15	NA	TRBJ1-5	TGTGCCAGTAGTAAAGGGGAAATAAGCAATCAGCCCCAGCATTTT	CASSKGEISNQPQHF
NA	TRBV28	16	NA	TRBJ1-5	TGTGCCAGCAGTACCGTATGGGGACAACGCAATCAGCCCCAGCATTTT	CASSTVWGQRNQPQHF
NA	TRBV25-1	15	NA	TRBJ2-7	TGTGCCAGCAGTCCAGGACAACCTCTCTCCTACGAGCAGTACTTC	CASSPGQPLSYEQYF